These 27 T cell receptor beta chains were sequenced from one sample in a study of identical twins. TCRdb reprocessed the 5' RACE reads with MiXCR, giving one entry per CDR3 protein. The sample has around 250,000 distinct CDR3 sequences; about 8.3% are singletons. This sample also belongs to another study, concerning yellow fever vaccine responses in identical twins.

Sequencing was done on a sample of CD8+ T cells sorted from blood. The source is a woman aged 18-29 years in good health.

The chain combines TRBV27 with TRBJ2-1; TRBD1 agrees at 10 bases. V shed 4 bases, J shed 10 bases, and the junction held 4 bases outside the gene matches. Germline V gives CDR1 MNHEY, CDR2 SMNVEV (reference sequence). This CDR3 comprises 13 residues. The CDR3 sequence: CASSSDRGEEQFF. CDR3 DNA: TGTGCCAGCAGTTCGGACAGGGGGGAGGAGCAGTTCTTC.

This clonotype was counted many times. The chain links TRBV29-1 to TRBJ2-3, with 11 bases fitting TRBD2. This CDR3 is built from 15 residues. The V gene's germline CDR1 is SQVTM and CDR2 ANQGSEA. With 6 bases clipped from V and 2 bases from J, the junction kept 7 bases outside the gene matches. The CDR3: CSVGTLAGVTDTQYF. DNA for the CDR3: TGCAGCGTGGGGACACTAGCGGGAGTCACAGATACGCAGTATTTT.

This clonotype was counted only a few times. This sequence joins TRBV6-2 or TRBV6-3 and TRBJ2-1; 11 bases fit TRBD2. Germline values: CDR1 MNHEY, CDR2 SVGEGT. The V and J ends lost 4 bases and 6 bases, in that order; junction bases with no gene match: 11. This CDR3 has 17 residues. CDR3 nucleotides: TGTGCCAGCAGTTCCCCCTCGACTAGCGGGATTTTCAATGAGCAGTTCTTC. It specifies CASSSPSTSGIFNEQFF.

The chain recombines TRBV3-1 with TRBJ2-7; possibly TRBD1 for D (6 bases). With 4 bases removed from V and 1 base from J, the gap between germline ends came to 23 bases. The germline V gene has CDR1 LGHDT and CDR2 YNNKEL (reference sequence). This CDR3 contains 18 residues. The CDR3 region is CASSPEGRQEGFSYEQYF. CDR3 coding DNA: TGTGCCAGCAGCCCGGAAGGCCGACAGGAAGGGTTTTCCTACGAGCAGTACTTC.

In this sample, this clonotype turned up many times. This rearrangement joins TRBV7-8 to TRBJ2-5; maybe TRBD2 (5 bases). The CDR3 is 12 residues long. Deletions cut 5 bases from V and 4 bases from J, with 8 bases between. CDR1 SGHVS and CDR2 FQNEAQ come from the germline V gene. The CDR3 DNA sequence: TGTGCCAGCAGCCCACGGGGAGAGACCCAGTACTTC. It encodes CASSPRGETQYF.

This clonotype has a count of ten or more. The chain employs TRBV15 and TRBJ1-1; D is undetermined. CDR3 length: 14 amino acids. The V end was cut by 0 bases, the J end by 5 bases, with 10 bases between. Germline values: CDR1 LNHNV, CDR2 YYDKDF (reference sequence). In nucleotides, the CDR3 is TGTGCCACCAGCAGAGAAATGTATATGACTGAAGCTTTCTTT. Amino acids: CATSREMYMTEAFF.

The sample holds a few counts of this clonotype. The chain carries TRBV5-6 and TRBJ2-7, with D perhaps TRBD1 or TRBD2 (5 bases each). CDR1 and CDR2 (germline): SGHDT, YYEEEE. This CDR3 region has 17 residues. V lost 10 bases and J lost 4, with 30 bases in between. CDR3: CASSFGAALPGRYEQYF. CDR3 DNA sequence: TGTGCCTCCAGCTTCGGGGCGGCACTCCCCGGCAGATACGAGCAGTACTTC. Full variable domain (remainder filled in from reference TRBV5-6 and TRBJ2-7): DAGVTQSPTHLIKTRGQQVTLRCSPKSGHDTVSWYQQALGQGPQFIFQYYEEEERQRGNFPDRFSGHQFPNYSSELNVNALLLGDSALYLCASSFGAALPGRYEQYFGPGTRLTVT.

The chain uses TRBV12-3 or TRBV12-4 and TRBJ1-1; 7 bases are a match to TRBD1. The V and J ends lost 4 bases and 4 bases, in that order; junction bases with no gene match: 6. The CDR3 runs to 14 residues. The CDR3 DNA follows: TGTGCCAGCAGTTACAGGGGAGGTGGCACTGAAGCTTTCTTT. It encodes CASSYRGGGTEAFF.

The chain is built from TRBV7-2 and TRBJ1-4; TRBD1 might be the D (6 bases). Germline CDR1 and CDR2: SGHTA and FQGNSA. Trimming cost V 2 bases and J 5 bases, with 18 bases left between them. The CDR3 loop spans 17 amino acids. The chain's CDR3 is CASSLNSNRAANEKLFF. The CDR3 bases are TGTGCCAGCAGCTTAAATTCCAACAGGGCGGCGAATGAAAAACTGTTTTTT.

The rearrangement links TRBV18 to TRBJ2-1, with 10 bases matching TRBD1. The germline V gene encodes CDR1 KGHSH and CDR2 LQKENI. The CDR3 is made up of 16 amino acids. With V trimmed by 2 bases and J by 7 bases, 8 bases remained unmatched. As DNA, the CDR3 is TGTGCCAGCTCACCATACGGGACAGGGGTAGGGAATGAGCAGTTCTTC. It is translated as CASSPYGTGVGNEQFF.

The chain combines TRBV6-2 or TRBV6-3 with TRBJ2-1, with 8 positions matching TRBD2. CDR3 length equals 15 residues. Trimming took 6 bases from V and 4 from J; bases not matched to a gene: 8. Per the germline V gene, CDR1 is MNHEY and CDR2 is SVGEGT. CDR3 region: CASSPGLDFYNEQFF. The CDR3 DNA reads TGTGCCAGCAGCCCGGGACTAGACTTTTACAATGAGCAGTTCTTC.

This clonotype has at least ten counts. V and J are TRBV7-9 and TRBJ2-7, with 7 bases matching TRBD1. This CDR3 is 15 amino acids long. Germline CDR1 is SEHNR and CDR2 is FQNEAQ (reference sequence). Trimming cost V 5 bases and J 2 bases; bases outside gene matches: 9. CDR3 amino acids: CASSPQDRETYEQYF. The CDR3 nucleotides read TGTGCCAGCAGCCCTCAAGACAGGGAGACCTACGAGCAGTACTTC.

The J gene is TRBJ2-7, the V gene TRBV6-5; TRBD2 aligns across 10 bases. The germline CDR1 and CDR2 sequences are MNHEY and SVGAGI. Trimming at V came to 2 bases and at J to 9 bases, leaving 7 bases not matched to a gene. The CDR3 contains 14 residues. The CDR3 is CASSYGTSAGRQYF. CDR3 nucleotide sequence: TGTGCCAGCAGTTACGGGACTAGCGCAGGAAGGCAGTACTTC.

There are many counts of this clonotype. This chain joins TRBV10-3 and TRBJ2-7, with D unresolved. The CDR3 is made up of 16 amino acids. V was clipped by 6 bases and J by 3 bases, with 21 bases between them. Germline loops: CDR1 ENHRY, CDR2 SYGVKD. Written as DNA, the CDR3 is TGTGCCATCAGCGTTACGGGTTCTAGTGGGTACTACGAGCAGTACTTC. Translated, it gives CAISVTGSSGYYEQYF.

This chain links TRBV11-2 with TRBJ2-3; D perhaps matches TRBD1 (5 bases). Germline V CDR1 and CDR2: SGHAT, FQNNGV. The V and J ends lost 3 bases and 3 bases respectively, with 25 bases between them. This CDR3 is 19 amino acids long. The CDR3 here is CASSFRWTLNCLRTDTQYF. DNA for the CDR3: TGTGCCAGCAGCTTTCGGTGGACACTGAACTGCCTACGGACAGATACGCAGTATTTT. The full variable domain, with the rest looked up from reference TRBV11-2 and TRBJ2-3, is EAGVAQSPRYKIIEKRQSVAFWCNPISGHATLYWYQQILGQGPKLLIQFQNNGVVDDSQLPKDRFSAERLKGVDSTLKIQPAKLEDSAVYLCASSFRWTLNCLRTDTQYFGPGTRLTVL.

This clonotype was seen a few times. The chain recombines TRBV20-1 with TRBJ2-2; a weak D match, TRBD2 (7 bases). Trimming removed 1 base at V and 3 bases at J, with 12 bases between. CDR1 DFQATT and CDR2 SNEGSKA come from the germline V gene (reference sequence). The CDR3 consists of 15 residues. The DNA of the CDR3 is TGCAGTGCTAGAGTCGGGGGGCGCGACACCGGGGAGCTGTTTTTT. Translating gives CSARVGGRDTGELFF.

J is TRBJ1-5 and V is TRBV7-9; D is possibly TRBD1 (5 bases). V was trimmed by 0 bases and J by 5 bases, leaving 11 bases between them. This CDR3 is built from 15 residues. Looked up from germline, CDR1 is SEHNR and CDR2 is FQNEAQ (reference sequence). The CDR3 sequence: CASSLAQGHDQPQHF. The CDR3 nucleotides read TGTGCCAGCAGCTTAGCCCAGGGTCACGATCAGCCCCAGCATTTT.

This clonotype was observed a handful of times. The J gene is TRBJ2-7, the V gene TRBV9; TRBD1 or TRBD2 may be the D gene (5 bases each). The CDR3 is 15 amino acids. Deletions cut 0 bases from V and 3 bases from J, with 13 bases between. Germline V CDR1 and CDR2: SGDLS, YYNGEE. The CDR3, as DNA: TGTGCCAGCAGCGTAGGAGAGGGGTCTAGCTACGAGCAGTACTTC. Translation gives CASSVGEGSSYEQYF.

This rearrangement joins TRBV7-9 to TRBJ2-7; tentative D call: TRBD1 (6 bases). The CDR3 runs 15 residues. Trimming took 1 base from V and 3 from J, leaving 13 bases between them. Germline V gene lookup returns CDR1 SEHNR and CDR2 FQNEAQ (reference sequence). The CDR3 sequence: CASSLGRQVHYEQYF. CDR3 in DNA: TGTGCCAGCAGCTTAGGCAGACAGGTCCACTACGAGCAGTACTTC.

The chain couples TRBV7-8 to TRBJ2-7; 8 nucleotides agree with TRBD2. Germline V lookup: CDR1 SGHVS, CDR2 FQNEAQ. This CDR3 is built from 13 residues. J gave up 7 bases and V 6 bases, and 8 bases lay outside the gene matches. DNA of the CDR3: TGTGCCAGCAGACTAGCGGCCGGGGGAGAGCAGTACTTC. This encodes CASRLAAGGEQYF. Using reference TRBV7-8 and TRBJ2-7 for the parts outside the CDR3, the full variable domain is GAGVSQSPRYKVAKRGQDVALRCDPISGHVSLFWYQQALGQGPEFLTYFQNEAQLDKSGLPSDRFFAERPEGSVSTLKIQRTQQEDSAVYLCASRLAAGGEQYFGPGTRLTVT.

This clonotype was picked up many times. The chain carries TRBV4-1 and TRBJ2-2; D is uncertain. V was clipped by 0 bases and J by 3 bases, with 2 bases between them. This CDR3 is 13 amino acids long. Per germline, CDR1 MGHRA and CDR2 YSYEKL. The CDR3 nucleotides read TGCGCCAGCAGCCAAGAGTACACCGGGGAGCTGTTTTTT. Protein product: CASSQEYTGELFF.

This clonotype was detected only a few times. This chain uses TRBV12-3 or TRBV12-4 with TRBJ2-5; D unclear. This CDR3 is built from 14 residues. Trimming took 3 bases from V and 4 from J, leaving 12 bases between them. The CDR3 reads CASSFGEMGETQYF. As DNA, the CDR3 is TGTGCCAGCAGTTTTGGAGAGATGGGAGAGACCCAGTACTTC.

This clonotype occurred a few times. The chain combines TRBV14 with TRBJ2-7; 9 nucleotides align to TRBD1. Germline V gene data show CDR1 as SGHDN and CDR2 as FVKESK. V was clipped by 1 base and J by 2 bases; unmatched bases: 3. The CDR3 is made up of 15 amino acids. The CDR3 DNA reads as TGTGCCAGCAGCCAAGCACAGGGGGCCGCCTACGAGCAGTACTTC. Translating gives CASSQAQGAAYEQYF. The full variable domain, completed using reference TRBV14 and TRBJ2-7, is EAGVTQFPSHSVIEKGQTVTLRCDPISGHDNLYWYRRVMGKEIKFLLHFVKESKQDESGMPNNRFLAERTGGTYSTLKVQPAELEDSGVYFCASSQAQGAAYEQYFGPGTRLTVT.

The sample holds many counts of this clonotype. The chain combines TRBV20-1 with TRBJ2-1, with 7 positions matching TRBD2. Germline V CDR1 and CDR2: DFQATT, SNEGSKA (reference sequence). The CDR3 runs 14 residues. V was pared by 5 bases and J by 3 bases, with 7 bases of the junction left unmatched. The CDR3 nucleotides read TGCAGTGCTCCTACTAGCGCTAACTACAATGAGCAGTTCTTC. Encoded protein: CSAPTSANYNEQFF.

The chain uses TRBV4-1 and TRBJ2-1; 8 bases line up with TRBD2. Germline CDR1 is MGHRA and CDR2 is YSYEKL. J gave up 4 bases and V 0 bases, and 5 bases lay outside the gene matches. This CDR3 has 16 amino acids. The CDR3, as DNA: TGCGCCAGCAGCCAAGATTTAGCGGGAAAATACAATGAGCAGTTCTTC. Translation gives CASSQDLAGKYNEQFF.

This clonotype was counted between two and nine times. The chain links TRBV7-6 to TRBJ2-7; D is possibly TRBD2 (5 bases). There are 13 residues in the CDR3. Per the germline V gene, CDR1 is SGHVS and CDR2 is FNYEAQ. The germline V and J ends were trimmed by 4 bases and 5 bases, with 12 bases remaining between them. The CDR3 protein is CASSSSLADEQYF. CDR3 DNA: TGTGCCAGCAGCTCGTCGCTAGCAGACGAGCAGTACTTC.

In its sample, this clonotype was seen many times. J is TRBJ2-7 and V is TRBV24-1; TRBD2 might be the D (6 bases). The CDR3 loop spans 12 amino acids. CDR1 and CDR2 (germline): KGHDR, SFDVKD. Trimming cost V 4 bases and J 4 bases, with 7 bases left between them. Written as DNA, the CDR3 is TGTGCCACCAGTGAGGGAGGTTACGAGCAGTACTTC. It yields the protein CATSEGGYEQYF.